This is a list of T cell receptor beta chains from one sample in a study of post-analysis software for immune sequencing data. One entry per CDR3 protein results from TCRdb running MiXCR on the PCR reads. The sample shows about 770,000 distinct CDR3 sequences, about 45% of them seen only once. Sequences were obtained from blood. The receptors stem from a girl aged 10 to 17 with multiple sclerosis. Both conserved end residues are part of each CDR3.

v_gene,CDR3aa
TRBV12-3/TRBV12-4,CASSSGTHGYFPLHF
TRBV5-1,CASSPPTRNYEQYF
TRBV4-2,CASSQDPLQGRSNQPQHF
TRBV20-1,CSAREGNTGANVLTF
TRBV6-5,CASSSLTGYQPQHF
TRBV5-1,CASSFGERYGYTF
TRBV6-5,CASSLWGTSASYNEQFF
TRBV28,CASRPGNREDEKLFF
TRBV29-1,CSVEEGGTYEQYF
TRBV27,CASSLVPGSEGEQYF
TRBV29-1,CSVDSGRDYSEQFF
TRBV20-1,CSVAGVEDTQYF
TRBV28,CASSSPTVDTQYF
TRBV5-1,CASKRTSGSSSYNEQFF
TRBV7-9,CASSLIDDSSYNEQFF
TRBV6-5,CASKRGTGGYEQYF
TRBV3-1,CASSAGLGGTEAFF
TRBV9,CASSPGQGARGYTF
TRBV11-2,CASNFNRVEAFF
TRBV7-9,CASSPLGGQETQYF
TRBV20-1,CSADPPGLAGAYEQYF
TRBV7-8,CASSPRGVTSGRAEDTQYF
TRBV27,CASAPTQSRPQHF
TRBV9,CASSPRVASGRETQYF
TRBV13,CASSLGASVEQYF
TRBV18,CASSPGETGEGGYTF
TRBV19,CASSYSGREDEQYF
TRBV10-3,CAIASETWGNTIYF
TRBV20-1,CSARDRSGPAYEQYF
TRBV29-1,CSVEGGRVVNEQFF
TRBV12-3/TRBV12-4,CASSLRDILAKSIQYF
TRBV12-3/TRBV12-4,CASRDSSGVEQFF
TRBV4-1,CASSQLGLTNTGELFF
TRBV28,CASTPILAGGGNNEQFF
TRBV20-1,CSASSSAMNSYNEQFF
TRBV6-5,CASSYRDSTDTQYF
TRBV20-1,CSARGVSDIFQETQYF
TRBV6-5,CASSFLGVGMNTEAFF
TRBV9,CASSVRNSGTTQVPPANTQYF
TRBV6-6,CAGGQSQETQYF
TRBV28,CASSLMGLKTGEQFF
TRBV27,CASSLEREGNEQFF
TRBV7-2,CASSMGNYNEQFF
TRBV7-3,CASSLIPGYGIQYF
TRBV20-1,CSASGSVDEQYF
TRBV25-1,CASSVTGTETDTQYF
TRBV9,CASSVGQEDTQYF
TRBV11-3,CASSVPTYNEQFF
TRBV20-1,CSARLARSSYEQFF
TRBV20-1,CSAPPTSGGSYEQYF
TRBV7-3,CASSLRGPSEQFF
TRBV20-1,CSAPGTSVTDTQYF
TRBV24-1,CATSENYLGEQFF
TRBV12-3/TRBV12-4,CASSFGLRQPQHF
TRBV29-1,CSVALQGYEQYF
TRBV20-1,CSAGQYNEQFF